A selection of T cell receptor beta chains follows, all from one sample in a study of shared clonotypes between healthy human individuals. Generated by immunoSEQ multiplex PCR, the TCRdb table keeps only in-frame clones and is missing some. The sample includes some 650,000 clones, 95% to 98% of them seen just once. The sequencing input was naive CD4+ T cells sorted from blood. These receptors all come from a woman in her 30s in good health. Both conserved end residues are part of each CDR3. Each record gives: V gene, J gene, clone size, D gene, CDR3 protein, CDR3 DNA. D genes are given only for firm matches. Clone size is given for some rows only: seen once, a few or many times, or a class if the clone is expanded.

v_gene: TRBV7-8
j_gene: TRBJ2-1
abundance: -
d_gene: TRBD2
CDR3aa: CASSLARLAGGNNEQFF
CDR3nt: TGTGCCAGCAGCTTAGCGCGGCTAGCGGGAGGAAACAATGAGCAGTTCTTC

v_gene: TRBV7-2
j_gene: TRBJ2-7
abundance: -
d_gene: -
CDR3aa: CASTRSSNSYEQYF
CDR3nt: TGTGCCAGCACCCGCTCGAGCAACTCCTACGAGCAGTACTTC

v_gene: TRBV5-6
j_gene: TRBJ1-1
abundance: -
d_gene: -
CDR3aa: CASSYTGTDRTAFF
CDR3nt: TGTGCCAGCAGCTACACCGGGACTGATAGGACTGCTTTCTTT

v_gene: TRBV4-1
j_gene: TRBJ2-1
abundance: -
d_gene: TRBD2
CDR3aa: CASSQGGTGGHYNEQFF
CDR3nt: TGCGCCAGCAGCCAAGGTGGGACGGGAGGTCACTACAATGAGCAGTTCTTC

v_gene: TRBV7-3
j_gene: TRBJ2-2
abundance: -
d_gene: TRBD2
CDR3aa: CASSLTSDNTGELFF
CDR3nt: TGTGCCAGCAGCTTGACTAGCGACAACACCGGGGAGCTGTTTTTT

v_gene: TRBV5-4
j_gene: TRBJ2-7
abundance: once
d_gene: TRBD2
CDR3aa: CASSLPNSREGHDEQYF
CDR3nt: TGTGCCAGCAGCTTGCCGAATTCGCGGGAGGGCCACGACGAGCAGTACTTC

v_gene: TRBV14
j_gene: TRBJ2-1
abundance: -
d_gene: -
CDR3aa: CASSQNSRQFF
CDR3nt: TGTGCCAGCAGCCAAAACAGTAGGCAGTTCTTC

v_gene: TRBV5-1
j_gene: TRBJ1-2
abundance: -
d_gene: TRBD1
CDR3aa: CASSSGDSSINGYIF
CDR3nt: TGCGCCAGCAGCTCGGGGGACAGCAGCATCAATGGCTACATCTTC

v_gene: TRBV19
j_gene: TRBJ1-5
abundance: -
d_gene: -
CDR3aa: CASSIGWGYQPQHF
CDR3nt: TGTGCCAGTAGTATAGGGTGGGGTTACCAGCCCCAGCATTTT

v_gene: TRBV5-8
j_gene: TRBJ1-4
abundance: -
d_gene: -
CDR3aa: CASSRGQIPATNEKLFF
CDR3nt: TGTGCCAGCAGCCGAGGACAGATTCCTGCAACTAATGAAAAACTGTTTTTT

v_gene: TRBV6-4
j_gene: TRBJ2-3
abundance: -
d_gene: TRBD2
CDR3aa: CASSEETSGNGDTQYF
CDR3nt: TGTGCCAGCAGTGAAGAAACTAGCGGGAATGGAGATACGCAGTATTTT

v_gene: TRBV10-3
j_gene: TRBJ1-3
abundance: -
d_gene: TRBD1
CDR3aa: CAISEGQGAGNTIYF
CDR3nt: TGTGCCATCAGTGAGGGACAGGGAGCAGGAAACACCATATATTTT

v_gene: TRBV7-2
j_gene: TRBJ1-6
abundance: -
d_gene: -
CDR3aa: CASSSINSPLHF
CDR3nt: TGTGCCAGCAGCTCGATCAATTCACCCCTCCACTTT

v_gene: TRBV28
j_gene: TRBJ2-7
abundance: -
d_gene: TRBD1
CDR3aa: CASRGQGETYEQYF
CDR3nt: TGTGCCAGCAGGGGACAGGGGGAAACCTACGAGCAGTACTTC

v_gene: TRBV5-1
j_gene: TRBJ2-1
abundance: -
d_gene: -
CDR3aa: CASSLYVGRNNEQFF
CDR3nt: TGCGCCAGCAGCTTGTATGTCGGACGGAACAATGAGCAGTTCTTC

v_gene: TRBV21-1
j_gene: TRBJ2-7
abundance: -
d_gene: -
CDR3aa: CASSMPPGQCYEQYF
CDR3nt: TGTGCCAGCAGCATGCCCCCGGGACAATGCTACGAGCAGTACTTC

v_gene: TRBV27
j_gene: TRBJ1-2
abundance: -
d_gene: -
CDR3aa: CASSPGDGINYGYTF
CDR3nt: TGTGCCAGCAGTCCCGGGGACGGAATAAACTATGGCTACACCTTC

v_gene: TRBV7-8
j_gene: TRBJ2-3
abundance: -
d_gene: TRBD2
CDR3aa: CASSQGLAGGWPDTQYF
CDR3nt: TGTGCCAGCAGCCAGGGACTAGCGGGAGGTTGGCCAGATACGCAGTATTTT

v_gene: TRBV19
j_gene: TRBJ1-1
abundance: -
d_gene: -
CDR3aa: CASSIGGSWNTEAFF
CDR3nt: TGTGCCAGTAGTATTGGTGGCTCATGGAACACTGAAGCTTTCTTT

v_gene: TRBV28
j_gene: TRBJ1-4
abundance: -
d_gene: -
CDR3aa: CASSPLGAATNEKLFF
CDR3nt: TGTGCCAGCAGTCCCTTGGGGGCGGCAACTAATGAAAAACTGTTTTTT

v_gene: TRBV28
j_gene: TRBJ1-5
abundance: -
d_gene: -
CDR3aa: CASSLLSGVYGNQPQHF
CDR3nt: TGTGCCAGCAGTTTGCTCTCCGGGGTTTACGGCAATCAGCCCCAGCATTTT

v_gene: TRBV5-6
j_gene: TRBJ1-4
abundance: -
d_gene: -
CDR3aa: CASSVKWATNEKLFF
CDR3nt: TGTGCCAGCAGCGTAAAGTGGGCAACTAATGAAAAACTGTTTTTT

v_gene: TRBV7-9
j_gene: TRBJ2-7
abundance: -
d_gene: -
CDR3aa: CASSLEDLEQYF
CDR3nt: TGTGCCAGCAGCTTAGAAGACTTAGAGCAGTACTTC

v_gene: TRBV4-1
j_gene: TRBJ1-2
abundance: -
d_gene: TRBD1
CDR3aa: CASSQGQGYGYTF
CDR3nt: TGCGCCAGCAGCCAGGGACAGGGATATGGCTACACCTTC

v_gene: TRBV27
j_gene: TRBJ1-5
abundance: -
d_gene: -
CDR3aa: CASSNRDIRGNQPQHF
CDR3nt: TGTGCCAGCAGTAACCGGGACATCCGAGGTAATCAGCCCCAGCATTTT

v_gene: TRBV18
j_gene: TRBJ1-4
abundance: -
d_gene: -
CDR3aa: CASSPGLVSTNEKLFF
CDR3nt: TGTGCCAGCTCACCGGGTTTGGTTTCAACTAATGAAAAACTGTTTTTT

v_gene: TRBV7-9
j_gene: TRBJ2-3
abundance: -
d_gene: -
CDR3aa: CASSLDGGPVDTQYF
CDR3nt: TGTGCCAGCAGCTTAGACGGGGGGCCGGTGGATACGCAGTATTTT

v_gene: TRBV6-4
j_gene: TRBJ1-2
abundance: -
d_gene: -
CDR3aa: CASSDSDRGNYGYTF
CDR3nt: TGTGCCAGCAGTGATAGCGACAGAGGCAACTATGGCTACACCTTC

v_gene: TRBV18
j_gene: TRBJ2-5
abundance: once
d_gene: -
CDR3aa: CASSTQGVQETQYF
CDR3nt: TGTGCCAGCTCAACCCAGGGTGTCCAAGAGACCCAGTACTTC

v_gene: TRBV11-1
j_gene: TRBJ1-4
abundance: -
d_gene: -
CDR3aa: CASSFSSGTNEKLFF
CDR3nt: TGTGCCAGCAGCTTTTCTTCCGGAACTAATGAAAAACTGTTTTTT

v_gene: TRBV18
j_gene: TRBJ2-3
abundance: -
d_gene: -
CDR3aa: CASSPGGRTDTQYF
CDR3nt: TGTGCCAGCTCACCAGGGGGGCGCACAGATACGCAGTATTTT

v_gene: TRBV28
j_gene: TRBJ2-7
abundance: -
d_gene: -
CDR3aa: CASSLSGPYEQYF
CDR3nt: TGTGCCAGCAGTTTGAGCGGTCCCTACGAGCAGTACTTC

v_gene: TRBV6-5
j_gene: TRBJ2-1
abundance: -
d_gene: TRBD2
CDR3aa: CASSYGLAGDEQFF
CDR3nt: TGTGCCAGCAGTTATGGACTAGCGGGGGATGAGCAGTTCTTC

v_gene: TRBV19
j_gene: TRBJ1-6
abundance: -
d_gene: TRBD1
CDR3aa: CATRQGPYSPLHF
CDR3nt: TGTGCCACCCGACAGGGACCGTATTCACCCCTCCACTTT

v_gene: TRBV25-1
j_gene: TRBJ2-3
abundance: -
d_gene: -
CDR3aa: CASSETGGPTDTQYF
CDR3nt: TGTGCCAGCAGTGAAACTGGCGGACCCACAGATACGCAGTATTTT

v_gene: TRBV7-9
j_gene: TRBJ1-4
abundance: -
d_gene: -
CDR3aa: CASSWPGSKEKLFF
CDR3nt: TGTGCCAGCAGCTGGCCGGGCTCGAAGGAAAAACTGTTTTTT

v_gene: TRBV11-3
j_gene: TRBJ2-7
abundance: -
d_gene: -
CDR3aa: CASSRLAGYEQYF
CDR3nt: TGTGCCAGCAGCCGGCTGGCGGGTTACGAGCAGTACTTC

v_gene: TRBV6-5
j_gene: TRBJ2-3
abundance: -
d_gene: TRBD1
CDR3aa: CASRNRGLIDTQYF
CDR3nt: TGTGCCAGCAGAAACAGGGGGCTGATAGATACGCAGTATTTT

v_gene: TRBV15
j_gene: TRBJ2-1
abundance: -
d_gene: TRBD2
CDR3aa: CATSSRISAGANEQFF
CDR3nt: TGTGCCACCAGCAGCCGTATCAGTGCGGGAGCCAATGAGCAGTTCTTC

v_gene: TRBV5-1
j_gene: TRBJ1-1
abundance: -
d_gene: -
CDR3aa: CASSLVGGPNTEAFF
CDR3nt: TGCGCCAGCAGCTTGGTCGGGGGTCCCAACACTGAAGCTTTCTTT